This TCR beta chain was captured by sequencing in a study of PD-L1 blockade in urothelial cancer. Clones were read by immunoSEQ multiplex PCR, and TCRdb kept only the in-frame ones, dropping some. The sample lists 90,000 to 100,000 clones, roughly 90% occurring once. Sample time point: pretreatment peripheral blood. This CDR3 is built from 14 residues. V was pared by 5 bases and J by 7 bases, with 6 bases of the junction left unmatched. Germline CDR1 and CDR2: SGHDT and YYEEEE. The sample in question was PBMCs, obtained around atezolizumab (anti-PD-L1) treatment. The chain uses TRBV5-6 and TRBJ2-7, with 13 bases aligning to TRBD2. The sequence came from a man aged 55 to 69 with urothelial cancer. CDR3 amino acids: CASSELAGGVEQYF. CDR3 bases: TGTGCCAGCAGTGAACTAGCGGGGGGGGTAGAGCAGTACTTC.